This T cell receptor (gamma chain) is drawn from a study of gamma delta lymphoproliferative disorders and STAT genes. Sequencing used genomic DNA taken from PBMCs of patients and controls. Whole-study results and caveats: Delta repertoires did not separate groups, but patient gamma repertoires clustered apart.

On this clone: What it binds is not known. No DNA is shown, since the ends of the CDR3 on it are uncertain; the CDR3 is the one TCRdb lists.

The CDR3 totals 17 residues, both ends included. TCRdb reanalyzed the multiplex PCR reads using CATT. The sample carries several hundred gamma-chain clones, 20% to 30% recorded once. For the V gene the call is TRGV11; the J gene has no call. TRGV11 is flagged as an ORF with uncertain function. This clonotype originated in a human donor in good health. Input material: blood. The CDR3 protein is CTTVPAGYHSSDWIKTF.